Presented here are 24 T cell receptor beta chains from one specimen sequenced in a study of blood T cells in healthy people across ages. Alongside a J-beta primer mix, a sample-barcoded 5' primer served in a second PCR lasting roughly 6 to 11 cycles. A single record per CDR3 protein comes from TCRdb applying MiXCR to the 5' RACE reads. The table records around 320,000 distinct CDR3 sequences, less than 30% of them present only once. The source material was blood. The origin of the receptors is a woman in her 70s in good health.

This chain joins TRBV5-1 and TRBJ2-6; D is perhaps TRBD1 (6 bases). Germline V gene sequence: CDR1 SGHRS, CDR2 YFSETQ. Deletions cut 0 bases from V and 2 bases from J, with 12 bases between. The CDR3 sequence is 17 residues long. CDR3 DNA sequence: TGCGCCAGCAGCTTGGGTACAGGGTTTACTGGGGCCAACGTCCTGACTTTC. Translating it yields CASSLGTGFTGANVLTF.

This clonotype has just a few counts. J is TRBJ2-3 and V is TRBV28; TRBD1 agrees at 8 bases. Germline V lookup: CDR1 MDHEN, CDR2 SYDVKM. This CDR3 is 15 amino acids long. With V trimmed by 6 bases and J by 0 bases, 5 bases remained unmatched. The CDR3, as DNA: TGTGCCAGCAGCTTTGGGACAGGTAGCACAGATACGCAGTATTTT. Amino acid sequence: CASSFGTGSTDTQYF.

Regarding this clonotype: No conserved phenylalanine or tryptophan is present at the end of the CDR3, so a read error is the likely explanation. CDR3 region: CASSLAGRQGGNTEAFS. The CDR3 DNA follows: TGCGCCAGCAGCTTGGCGGGGAGACAGGGGGGAAACACTGAAGCTTTCTCT. The chain combines TRBV5-1 with TRBJ1-1; 9 nucleotides align to TRBD1. Trimming removed 0 bases from V and 2 bases from J; junction bases left unmatched: 8. This CDR3 has 17 amino acids. Germline CDR1 reads SGHRS; CDR2 reads YFSETQ.

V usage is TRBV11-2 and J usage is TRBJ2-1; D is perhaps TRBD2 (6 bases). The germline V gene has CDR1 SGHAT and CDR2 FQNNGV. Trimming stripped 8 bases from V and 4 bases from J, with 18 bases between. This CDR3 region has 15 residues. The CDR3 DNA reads TGTGCCAGCGCAGCTAATAGCGGCACTTACAATGAGCAGTTCTTC. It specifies CASAANSGTYNEQFF. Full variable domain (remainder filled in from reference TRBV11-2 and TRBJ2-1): EAGVAQSPRYKIIEKRQSVAFWCNPISGHATLYWYQQILGQGPKLLIQFQNNGVVDDSQLPKDRFSAERLKGVDSTLKIQPAKLEDSAVYLCASAANSGTYNEQFFGPGTRLTVL.

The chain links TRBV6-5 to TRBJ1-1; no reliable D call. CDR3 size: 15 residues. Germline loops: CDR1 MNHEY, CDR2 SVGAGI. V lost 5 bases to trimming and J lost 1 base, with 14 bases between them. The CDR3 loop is CASSLGRATNTEAFF. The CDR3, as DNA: TGTGCCAGCAGTCTCGGTCGGGCGACGAACACTGAAGCTTTCTTT.

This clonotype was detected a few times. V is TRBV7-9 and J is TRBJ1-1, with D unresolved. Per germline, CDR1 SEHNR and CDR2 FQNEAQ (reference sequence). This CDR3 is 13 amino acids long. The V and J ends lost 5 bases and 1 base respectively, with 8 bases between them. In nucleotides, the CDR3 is TGTGCCAGCAGCGCTACACGGAACACTGAAGCTTTCTTT. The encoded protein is CASSATRNTEAFF.

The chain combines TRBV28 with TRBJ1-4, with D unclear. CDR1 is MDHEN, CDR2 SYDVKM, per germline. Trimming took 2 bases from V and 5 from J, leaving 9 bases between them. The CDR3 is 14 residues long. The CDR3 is CASSLVVGNEKLFF. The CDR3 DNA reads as TGTGCCAGCAGTTTAGTAGTCGGGAATGAAAAACTGTTTTTT.

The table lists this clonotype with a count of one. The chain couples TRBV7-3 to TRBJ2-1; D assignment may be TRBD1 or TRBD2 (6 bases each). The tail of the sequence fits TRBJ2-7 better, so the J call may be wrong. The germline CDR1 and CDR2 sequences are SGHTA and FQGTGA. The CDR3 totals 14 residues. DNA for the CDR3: TGTGCCAGCAGCTTAGGGGGGCCAGACGACGAGCAGTACTTC. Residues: CASSLGGPDDEQYF.

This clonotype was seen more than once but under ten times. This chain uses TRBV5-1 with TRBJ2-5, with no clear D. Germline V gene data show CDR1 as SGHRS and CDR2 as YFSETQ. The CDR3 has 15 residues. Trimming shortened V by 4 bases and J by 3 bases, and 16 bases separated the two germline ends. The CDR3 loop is CASSADGYGEETQYF. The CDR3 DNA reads TGCGCCAGCAGCGCGGACGGGTATGGGGAAGAGACCCAGTACTTC.

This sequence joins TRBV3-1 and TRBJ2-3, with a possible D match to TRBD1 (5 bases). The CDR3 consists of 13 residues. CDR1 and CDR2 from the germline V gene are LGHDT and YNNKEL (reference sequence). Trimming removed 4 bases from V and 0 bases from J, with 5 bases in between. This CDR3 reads CASSRQSTDTQYF. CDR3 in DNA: TGTGCCAGCAGCCGACAGAGCACAGATACGCAGTATTTT.

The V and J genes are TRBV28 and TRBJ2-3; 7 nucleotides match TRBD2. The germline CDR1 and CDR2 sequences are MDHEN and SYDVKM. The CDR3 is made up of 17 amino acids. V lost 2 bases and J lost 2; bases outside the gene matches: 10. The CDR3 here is CASSLTPSGFITDTQYF. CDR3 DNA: TGTGCCAGCAGTTTAACTCCTAGCGGATTTATCACAGATACGCAGTATTTT. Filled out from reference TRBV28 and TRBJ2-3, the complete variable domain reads DVKVTQSSRYLVKRTGEKVFLECVQDMDHENMFWYRQDPGLGLRLIYFSYDVKMKEKGDIPEGYSVSREKKERFSLILESASTNQTSMYLCASSLTPSGFITDTQYFGPGTRLTVL.

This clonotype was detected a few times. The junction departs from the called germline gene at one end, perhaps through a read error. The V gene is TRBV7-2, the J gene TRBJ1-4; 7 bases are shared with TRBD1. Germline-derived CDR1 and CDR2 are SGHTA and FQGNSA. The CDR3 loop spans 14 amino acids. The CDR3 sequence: CASRTGSLSEKLFF. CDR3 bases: TGTGCCAGCAGGACAGGGAGTCTTAGTGAAAAGCTGTTTTTT.

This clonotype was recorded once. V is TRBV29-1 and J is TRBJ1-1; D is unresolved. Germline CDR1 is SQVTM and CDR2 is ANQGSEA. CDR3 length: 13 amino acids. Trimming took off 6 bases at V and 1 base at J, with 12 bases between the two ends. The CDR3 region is CSVDRGRNTEAFF. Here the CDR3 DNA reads TGCAGCGTGGACCGGGGTCGGAACACTGAAGCTTTCTTT.

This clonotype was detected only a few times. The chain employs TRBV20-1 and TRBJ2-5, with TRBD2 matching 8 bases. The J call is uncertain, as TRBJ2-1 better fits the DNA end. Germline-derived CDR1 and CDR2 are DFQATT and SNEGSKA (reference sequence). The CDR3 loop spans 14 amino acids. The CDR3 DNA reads TGCAGTGCCTGGGGACTAGGTGGTGCGAGTGAGCAGTTCTTC. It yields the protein CSAWGLGGASEQFF.

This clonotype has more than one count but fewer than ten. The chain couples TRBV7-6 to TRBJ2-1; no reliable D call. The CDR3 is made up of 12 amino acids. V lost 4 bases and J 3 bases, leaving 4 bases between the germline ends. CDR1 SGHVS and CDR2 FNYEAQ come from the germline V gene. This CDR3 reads CASSSYYNEQFF. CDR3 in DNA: TGTGCCAGCAGCTCCTACTACAATGAGCAGTTCTTC.

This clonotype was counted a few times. CDR3 residues: CSAWVSDNEQFF. Here the CDR3 DNA reads TGCAGTGCTTGGGTGTCGGACAATGAGCAGTTCTTC. The rearrangement links TRBV20-1 to TRBJ2-1, with D unresolved. The V gene's germline CDR1 is DFQATT and CDR2 SNEGSKA (reference sequence). V was cut by 5 bases and J by 5 bases, with 10 bases left in between. The length of the CDR3 is 12 residues.

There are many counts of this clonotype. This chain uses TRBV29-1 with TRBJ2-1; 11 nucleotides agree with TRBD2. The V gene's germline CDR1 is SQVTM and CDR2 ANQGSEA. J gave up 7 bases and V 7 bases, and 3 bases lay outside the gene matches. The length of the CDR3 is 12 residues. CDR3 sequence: CSAGLAVNEQFF. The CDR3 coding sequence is TGCAGCGCGGGACTAGCGGTTAATGAGCAGTTCTTC.

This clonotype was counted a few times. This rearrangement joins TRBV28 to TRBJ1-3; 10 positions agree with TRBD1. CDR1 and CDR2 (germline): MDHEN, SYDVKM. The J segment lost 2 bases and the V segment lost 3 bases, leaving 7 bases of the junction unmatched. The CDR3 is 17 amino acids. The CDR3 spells CASSFFHGTGAGNTIYF. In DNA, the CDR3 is TGTGCCAGCAGTTTCTTCCACGGGACAGGGGCTGGAAACACCATATATTTT.

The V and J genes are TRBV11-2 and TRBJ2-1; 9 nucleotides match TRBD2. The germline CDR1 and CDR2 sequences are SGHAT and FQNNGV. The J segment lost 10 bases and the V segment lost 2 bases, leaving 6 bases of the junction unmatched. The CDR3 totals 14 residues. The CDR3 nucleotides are TGTGCCAGCAGCTTACCGGGACTAGCAATGGAGCAGTTCTTC. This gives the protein CASSLPGLAMEQFF. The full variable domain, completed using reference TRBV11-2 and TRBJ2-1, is EAGVAQSPRYKIIEKRQSVAFWCNPISGHATLYWYQQILGQGPKLLIQFQNNGVVDDSQLPKDRFSAERLKGVDSTLKIQPAKLEDSAVYLCASSLPGLAMEQFFGPGTRLTVL.

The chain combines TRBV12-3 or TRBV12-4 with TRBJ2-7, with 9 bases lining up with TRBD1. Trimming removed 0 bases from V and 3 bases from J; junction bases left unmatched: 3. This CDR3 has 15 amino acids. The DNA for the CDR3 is TGTGCCAGCAGTTTAGCGGAGACAGGGGGCTACGAGCAGTACTTC. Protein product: CASSLAETGGYEQYF.

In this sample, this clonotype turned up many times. The CDR3 DNA reads TGTGCCAGCAGTAGGCCGGGACTAGCGGAGCGGAACAATGAGCAGTTCTTC. This translates into CASSRPGLAERNNEQFF. The V call is TRBV28, the J call TRBJ2-1, with 11 bases aligning to TRBD2. The germline CDR1 and CDR2 sequences are MDHEN and SYDVKM. This CDR3 has 17 residues. With 5 bases clipped from V and 5 bases from J, the junction kept 11 bases outside the gene matches.

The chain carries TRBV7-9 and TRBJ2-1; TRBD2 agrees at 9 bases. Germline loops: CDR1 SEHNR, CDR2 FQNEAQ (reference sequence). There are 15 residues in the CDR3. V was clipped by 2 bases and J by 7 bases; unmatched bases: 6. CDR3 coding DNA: TGTGCCAGCAGCTTATATGCTAGCGGGATTAATGAGCAGTTCTTC. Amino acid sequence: CASSLYASGINEQFF.

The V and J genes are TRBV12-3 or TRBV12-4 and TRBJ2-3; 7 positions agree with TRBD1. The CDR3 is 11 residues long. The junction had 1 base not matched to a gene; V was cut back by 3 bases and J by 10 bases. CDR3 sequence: CASSLQGAQYF. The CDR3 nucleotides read TGTGCCAGCAGTTTGCAGGGGGCGCAGTATTTT.

CDR3 loop: CATSRDRDRGPTDTQYF. The CDR3 DNA sequence: TGTGCCACCAGCAGAGATAGGGACAGGGGGCCCACAGATACGCAGTATTTT. The chain couples TRBV15 to TRBJ2-3, with TRBD1 matching over 12 bases. The CDR3 sequence is 17 residues long. Germline CDR1 is LNHNV and CDR2 is YYDKDF (reference sequence). The V segment lost 0 bases and the J segment 2 bases; nucleotides outside the gene matches: 3.